These 27 T cell receptor beta chains came from one sample sequenced in a study of blood T cell repertoires in COVID-19. Here immunoSEQ multiplex PCR was the method, and the copy in TCRdb shows in-frame clones only, minus some. The profile covers around 100,000 clones, with 88% appearing a single time and around 5.4% taken by the ten largest. What was sequenced was peripheral blood. Receptors were obtained from a human donor in a cohort sampled during active COVID-19.

This chain connects TRBV6-5 to TRBJ2-7; D remains unclear. The germline gives CDR1 MNHEY, CDR2 SVGAGI. V was shortened by 10 bases and J by 3 bases, with 22 bases between the two germline ends. This CDR3 comprises 15 residues. Here the CDR3 reads CAISPASALGYEQYF. CDR3 DNA: TGTGCCATCTCCCCAGCCTCAGCTCTAGGCTACGAGCAGTACTTC.

The chain joins TRBV9 to TRBJ2-7; D is possibly TRBD1 (6 bases). The CDR3 is 14 residues long. Germline CDR1 and CDR2: SGDLS and YYNGEE. Trimming shortened V by 4 bases and J by 4 bases, and 15 bases separated the two germline ends. The CDR3: CASSPSLGAYEQYF. The CDR3 DNA reads TGTGCCAGCAGCCCCTCCCTGGGGGCTTACGAGCAGTACTTC.

V and J are TRBV10-3 and TRBJ1-4; a possible D gene is TRBD1 (5 bases). Looked up from germline, CDR1 is ENHRY and CDR2 is SYGVKD. This CDR3 region has 13 residues. Trimming took off 11 bases at V and 5 bases at J, with 15 bases between the two ends. The CDR3 coding sequence is TGTGCCTCTGGGAAGGGGCTAAATGAAAAACTGTTTTTT. This encodes CASGKGLNEKLFF.

The rearrangement joins TRBV20-1 to TRBJ2-5; TRBD1 might be the D (5 bases). This CDR3 spans 14 amino acids. The germline CDR1 and CDR2 sequences are DFQATT and SNEGSKA (reference sequence). Trimming took 3 bases from V and 1 from J, leaving 12 bases between them. The CDR3 DNA sequence: TGCAGTGCTAGTATCCCCACAGGCCAAGAGACCCAGTACTTC. Protein product: CSASIPTGQETQYF.

V usage is TRBV2 and J usage is TRBJ2-3, with 12 nucleotides matching TRBD2. Germline V gives CDR1 SNHLY, CDR2 FYNNEI. V shed 6 bases, J shed 3 bases, and the junction held 7 bases outside the gene matches. This CDR3 comprises 16 residues. The CDR3 reads CASRKSGTSGTDTQYF. The CDR3 DNA sequence: TGTGCCAGCAGAAAATCCGGGACTAGCGGGACAGATACGCAGTATTTT.

For the CDR3, the DNA is TGTGCCAGTACACGGCCAGGAGGGTTGGGCACTGAAGCTTTCTTT. Protein: CASTRPGGLGTEAFF. V and J are TRBV19 and TRBJ1-1; D not certain. Germline V gives CDR1 LNHDA, CDR2 SQIVND (reference sequence). The CDR3 has 15 residues. V dropped 7 bases and J dropped 4 bases, with 19 bases sitting between them.

With regard to this clone: Other DNA sequences of this sample code for an identical CDR3. The chain links TRBV11-2 to TRBJ2-7, with TRBD2 identical over 7 bases. The J segment lost 4 bases and the V segment lost 1 base, leaving 1 base of the junction unmatched. Germline V gives CDR1 SGHAT, CDR2 FQNNGV. This CDR3 spans 13 amino acids. The CDR3 nucleotides read TGTGCCAGCAGCTTAGGCGGGAGTTACGAGCAGTACTTC. It yields the protein CASSLGGSYEQYF.

The chain recombines TRBV4-2 with TRBJ1-2; TRBD1 agrees at 8 bases. The CDR3 extends over 15 amino acids. Trimming removed 0 bases from V and 4 bases from J; junction bases left unmatched: 4. The germline CDR1 and CDR2 sequences are LGHNA and YNFKEQ. The CDR3 coding sequence is TGTGCCAGCAGCCAAGACGGGACAGGCTCCTATGGCTACACCTTC. It codes for CASSQDGTGSYGYTF.

Written as DNA, the CDR3 is TGTGCCAGCAGCCCCGGGAGGTCGGAAACCGGGGAGCTGTTTTTT. It codes for CASSPGRSETGELFF. This sequence joins TRBV5-4 and TRBJ2-2; TRBD2 aligns across 7 bases. There are 15 residues in the CDR3. Per the germline V gene, CDR1 is SGHNT and CDR2 is YYREEE (reference sequence). Trimming took 4 bases from V and 5 from J; bases not matched to a gene: 8.

A few counts support this clone. This chain connects TRBV6-1 to TRBJ1-3; 9 nucleotides agree with TRBD1. The V and J ends lost 2 bases and 2 bases, in that order; junction bases with no gene match: 7. CDR3 length: 17 residues. Germline lookup yields CDR1 MNHNS and CDR2 SASEGT. CDR3 sequence: CASSEFPWTGAGNTIYF. CDR3 nucleotide sequence: TGTGCCAGCAGTGAATTCCCATGGACAGGGGCTGGAAACACCATATATTTT.

V is TRBV19 and J is TRBJ1-2; the D is unclear. V dropped 3 bases and J dropped 5 bases, with 13 bases sitting between them. This CDR3 is 14 amino acids long. CDR1 and CDR2 from the germline V gene are LNHDA and SQIVND (reference sequence). As DNA, the CDR3 is TGTGCCAGTAGTATGCGGGCAGCTAGTTATGGCTACACCTTC. This codes for CASSMRAASYGYTF.

V usage is TRBV7-6 and J usage is TRBJ2-3; 11 positions match TRBD1. The V segment lost 3 bases and the J segment 2 bases; nucleotides outside the gene matches: 13. The CDR3 totals 19 residues. Germline V CDR1 and CDR2: SGHVS, FNYEAQ. The CDR3 here is CASSLRGRGQGGSTDTQYF. Written as DNA, the CDR3 is TGTGCCAGCAGCTTGAGAGGAAGGGGACAGGGGGGTTCCACAGATACGCAGTATTTT.

The chain uses TRBV20-1 and TRBJ2-1; TRBD2 aligns across 7 bases. Germline V gives CDR1 DFQATT, CDR2 SNEGSKA (reference sequence). After removal of 6 bases from V and 13 bases from J, the junction contained 6 bases not matched to a gene. The CDR3 is made up of 10 amino acids. In nucleotides, the CDR3 is TGCAGTGCAGCTCTAGCGGTCCAGTTCTTC. Amino acid sequence: CSAALAVQFF.

The chain uses TRBV4-2 and TRBJ2-3; 10 nucleotides align to TRBD2. The germline gives CDR1 LGHNA, CDR2 YNFKEQ. The CDR3 loop spans 17 amino acids. With 0 bases clipped from V and 0 bases from J, the junction kept 3 bases outside the gene matches. The CDR3 reads CASSQEVLAGSTDTQYF. The CDR3 nucleotides read TGTGCCAGCAGCCAAGAGGTACTAGCGGGAAGCACAGATACGCAGTATTTT.

CDR3 coding DNA: TGTGCCAGCAGTGAAGAGGGAGGCTCTAATGAAAAACTGTTTTTT. This encodes CASSEEGGSNEKLFF. The chain uses TRBV2 and TRBJ1-4; D is ambiguous. Germline V gene sequence: CDR1 SNHLY, CDR2 FYNNEI. The V end lost 1 base, the J end lost 3 bases, and 9 bases lay between the germline ends. The CDR3 is 15 amino acids.

The chain employs TRBV5-4 and TRBJ2-7, with 10 bases that match TRBD2. The germline CDR1 and CDR2 sequences are SGHNT and YYREEE (reference sequence). This CDR3 is built from 13 residues. V was clipped by 5 bases and J by 11 bases; unmatched bases: 10. This CDR3 reads CASSRDLAGDKYF. Written as DNA, the CDR3 is TGTGCCAGCAGTAGAGATCTAGCGGGAGACAAGTACTTC.

The chain carries TRBV20-1 and TRBJ1-5, with TRBD1 as a possible D gene (6 bases). With 3 bases removed from V and 7 bases from J, the gap between germline ends came to 13 bases. This CDR3 is 13 amino acids long. In germline, CDR1 is DFQATT, CDR2 SNEGSKA (reference sequence). In nucleotides, the CDR3 is TGCAGTGCTAGTAACAGGGATCACCAGCCCCAGCATTTT. Its protein product is CSASNRDHQPQHF.

The rearrangement joins TRBV18 to TRBJ1-6; tentatively, D is TRBD1 (6 bases). The CDR3 spans 17 residues. Germline CDR1 KGHSH, CDR2 LQKENI. V was shortened by 1 base and J by 8 bases, with 18 bases between the two germline ends. The CDR3 DNA sequence: TGTGCCAGCTCACCACTCCCCAGGGGATTCCATGATTCACCCCTCCACTTT. Its protein is CASSPLPRGFHDSPLHF.

This clone was recorded only once. The chain links TRBV5-1 to TRBJ1-1; D gene unclear. Trimming removed 0 bases at V and 11 bases at J, with 14 bases between. The CDR3 has 13 residues. CDR1 is SGHRS and CDR2 is YFSETQ in the germline V gene. CDR3: CASSLAGGSLAFF. CDR3 nucleotide sequence: TGCGCCAGCAGCTTGGCGGGTGGCAGTTTGGCTTTCTTT.

The genes are TRBV7-2 and TRBJ2-5, with 9 bases identical to TRBD1. Germline V lookup: CDR1 SGHTA, CDR2 FQGNSA. Losses at the gene ends were 7 bases for V and 5 bases for J; bases not matched to a gene: 14. This CDR3 spans 16 amino acids. The CDR3 spells CASTVPSGTGMETQYF. CDR3 DNA sequence: TGTGCCAGCACGGTTCCCTCCGGGACAGGGATGGAGACCCAGTACTTC.

The chain carries TRBV5-1 and TRBJ2-1; TRBD2 aligns across 11 bases. The ends lost 0 bases at V and 4 bases at J; junction bases unmatched: 9. Germline CDR1 and CDR2: SGHRS and YFSETQ. This CDR3 region has 18 residues. The CDR3 is CASSLAASGRLVYNEQFF. CDR3 DNA sequence: TGCGCCAGCAGCTTGGCGGCTAGCGGGAGGTTGGTTTACAATGAGCAGTTCTTC. Variable domain in full (rest from reference TRBV5-1 and TRBJ2-1): KAGVTQTPRYLIKTRGQQVTLSCSPISGHRSVSWYQQTPGQGLQFLFEYFSETQRNKGNFPGRFSGRQFSNSRSEMNVSTLELGDSALYLCASSLAASGRLVYNEQFFGPGTRLTVL.

The chain is built from TRBV20-1 and TRBJ1-4; TRBD1 might be the D (5 bases). CDR3 length: 14 residues. The germline V gene encodes CDR1 DFQATT and CDR2 SNEGSKA (reference sequence). The germline V and J ends were trimmed by 3 bases and 2 bases, with 10 bases remaining between them. CDR3 DNA: TGCAGTGCTAGTCCCAGGGCGACTAATGAAAAACTGTTTTTT. Translation gives CSASPRATNEKLFF.

This chain links TRBV28 with TRBJ2-1, with 8 bases matching TRBD2. CDR1 is MDHEN and CDR2 is SYDVKM in the germline V gene. Losses at the gene ends were 5 bases for V and 7 bases for J; bases not matched to a gene: 16. The CDR3 loop spans 17 amino acids. CDR3 sequence (DNA): TGTGCCAGCAGTCCCATCCTCGGCAGCGGGAGTAAGAATGAGCAGTTCTTC. It encodes CASSPILGSGSKNEQFF.

A single count supports this clone. This sequence joins TRBV5-5 and TRBJ1-1; D is possibly TRBD1 (5 bases). V gave up 4 bases and J gave up 0 bases, with 7 bases separating them. The CDR3 is 13 residues long. The germline V gene encodes CDR1 SGHKS and CDR2 YYEKEE (reference sequence). The CDR3 here is CASSKTVNTEAFF. The CDR3 coding sequence is TGTGCCAGCAGCAAGACAGTGAACACTGAAGCTTTCTTT. Supplemented by reference TRBV5-5 and TRBJ1-1, the full variable domain reads DAGVTQSPTHLIKTRGQQVTLRCSPISGHKSVSWYQQVLGQGPQFIFQYYEKEERGRGNFPDRFSARQFPNYSSELNVNALLLGDSALYLCASSKTVNTEAFFGQGTRLTVV.

This clone was observed a few times. The CDR3 spells CASRTGPNTGELFF. As DNA, the CDR3 is TGTGCCAGCAGGACAGGACCGAACACCGGGGAGCTGTTTTTT. V usage is TRBV2 and J usage is TRBJ2-2; D possibly corresponds to TRBD1 (6 bases). This CDR3 has 14 residues. V lost 6 bases and J 0 bases, leaving 8 bases between the germline ends. Germline V gives CDR1 SNHLY, CDR2 FYNNEI.

The rearrangement uses TRBV6-2 or TRBV6-3 and TRBJ1-1; D uncertain. This CDR3 contains 13 residues. Germline-derived CDR1 and CDR2 are MNHEY and SVGEGT. V shed 4 bases and J shed 11 bases, with 17 bases lying between them. This CDR3 is CASSSPLEGKAFF. The CDR3, as DNA: TGTGCCAGCAGTTCTCCGTTAGAGGGCAAGGCTTTCTTT.

This chain connects TRBV27 to TRBJ1-1; D unresolved. The V gene lost 0 bases and the J gene lost 1 base, with 9 bases spanning the gap. This CDR3 is 15 amino acids long. Germline V gene data show CDR1 as MNHEY and CDR2 as SMNVEV (reference sequence). Here the CDR3 reads CASSLSFVWNTEAFF. The DNA for the CDR3 is TGTGCCAGCAGTTTATCGTTTGTATGGAACACTGAAGCTTTCTTT.